This T cell receptor (beta chain) comes out of a study of identical twins. Study-wide results and limits: Zero-insertion analyses could be partly confounded by invariant MAIT and iNKT cells. Weaker excess twin sharing was observed in beta out-of-frame sequences.

CDR1 and CDR2 from the germline V gene are MNHEY and SMNVEV (reference sequence). CDR3 length equals 14 residues. V was pared by 9 bases and J by 3 bases, with 18 bases between. Every one of the donors was a healthy Caucasian. A note on this clonotype: Its antigen is undetermined.

TCRdb independently ran MiXCR on the 5' RACE reads; one entry per CDR3 protein. The sample shows fewer than 450,000 distinct CDR3 sequences, 8.5% to 10% of them seen only once. The chain joins TRBV27 to TRBJ2-7; D is uncertain. This TCR was sampled from a woman between 45 and 60 years old in good health. Material for sequencing was naive T cells sorted from blood. The CDR3 sequence: CASRADETSYEQYV. In DNA, the CDR3 is TGTGCCAGTCGGGCCGACGAGACAAGCTACGAGCAGTACGTC.